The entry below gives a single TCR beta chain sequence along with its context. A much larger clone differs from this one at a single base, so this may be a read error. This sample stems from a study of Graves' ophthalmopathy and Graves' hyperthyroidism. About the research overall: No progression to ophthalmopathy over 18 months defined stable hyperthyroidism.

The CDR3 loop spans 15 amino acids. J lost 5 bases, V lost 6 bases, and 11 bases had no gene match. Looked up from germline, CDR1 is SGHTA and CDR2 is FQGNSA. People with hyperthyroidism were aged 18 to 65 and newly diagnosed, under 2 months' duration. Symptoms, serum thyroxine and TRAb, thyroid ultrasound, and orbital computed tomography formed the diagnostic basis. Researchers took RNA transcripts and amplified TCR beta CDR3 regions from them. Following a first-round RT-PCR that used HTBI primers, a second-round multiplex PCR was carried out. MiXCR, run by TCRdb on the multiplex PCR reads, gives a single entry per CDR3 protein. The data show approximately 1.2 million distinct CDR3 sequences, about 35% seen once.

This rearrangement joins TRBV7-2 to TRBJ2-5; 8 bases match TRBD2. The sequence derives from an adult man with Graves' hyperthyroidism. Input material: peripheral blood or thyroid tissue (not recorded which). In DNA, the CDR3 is TGTGCCAGCAGACGGACTAGCTGGGGGGCTGAGACCCAGTACTTC. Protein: CASRRTSWGAETQYF.